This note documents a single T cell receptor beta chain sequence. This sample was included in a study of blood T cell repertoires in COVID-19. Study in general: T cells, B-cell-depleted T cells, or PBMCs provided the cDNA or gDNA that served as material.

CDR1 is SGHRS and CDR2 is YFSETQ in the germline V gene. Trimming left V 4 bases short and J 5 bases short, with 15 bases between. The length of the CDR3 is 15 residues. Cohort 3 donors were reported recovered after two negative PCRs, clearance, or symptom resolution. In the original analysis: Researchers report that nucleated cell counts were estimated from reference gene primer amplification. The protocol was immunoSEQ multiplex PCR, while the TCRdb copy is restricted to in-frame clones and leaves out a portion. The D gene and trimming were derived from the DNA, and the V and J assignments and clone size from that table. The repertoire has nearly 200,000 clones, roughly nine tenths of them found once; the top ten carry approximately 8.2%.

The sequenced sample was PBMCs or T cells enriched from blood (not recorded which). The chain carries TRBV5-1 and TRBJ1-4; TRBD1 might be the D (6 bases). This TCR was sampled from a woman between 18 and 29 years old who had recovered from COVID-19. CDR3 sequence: CASSGEGQGNEKLFF. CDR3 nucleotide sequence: TGCGCCAGCAGCGGGGAGGGACAAGGGAATGAAAAACTGTTTTTT.